Listed here are 18 T cell receptor beta chains from one sample, sequenced in a study of radiotherapy plus CTLA-4 blockade in lung cancer. Sequencing was performed with immunoSEQ multiplex PCR; in TCRdb, only in-frame clones are kept and a portion is missing. The sample shows about 120,000 clones, about four fifths of them seen only once. Source: peripheral blood, taken from a patient treated with radiotherapy plus ipilimumab. Source of these receptors: a human donor with non-small cell lung cancer who had a partial response to radiotherapy plus ipilimumab.

This chain joins TRBV5-1 and TRBJ1-1, with 9 bases aligning to TRBD1. V was clipped by 4 bases and J by 0 bases; unmatched bases: 1. Germline V lookup: CDR1 SGHRS, CDR2 YFSETQ. The CDR3 has 14 residues. CDR3 protein: CASSGTGLNTEAFF. The CDR3 coding sequence is TGCGCCAGCAGCGGGACAGGGCTGAACACTGAAGCTTTCTTT.

The chain carries TRBV30 and TRBJ1-5; D unclear. The CDR3 has 14 residues. V dropped 3 bases and J dropped 2 bases, with 11 bases sitting between them. Germline assignment: CDR1 GTSNPN and CDR2 SVGIG (reference sequence). CDR3 region: CAWSRPGGNQPQHF. In DNA, the CDR3 is TGTGCCTGGAGCAGGCCAGGCGGCAATCAGCCCCAGCATTTT.

The rearrangement uses TRBV6-5 and TRBJ1-2; 9 bases match TRBD1. V shed 4 bases, J shed 1 base, and the junction held 7 bases outside the gene matches. The CDR3 loop spans 16 amino acids. Germline CDR1 is MNHEY and CDR2 is SVGAGI. The CDR3: CASSSSGTGSNYGYTF. In nucleotides, the CDR3 is TGTGCCAGCAGTTCATCCGGGACAGGGAGTAACTATGGCTACACCTTC.

The rearrangement joins TRBV27 to TRBJ1-5; 7 nucleotides line up with TRBD1. The junction had 9 bases not matched to a gene; V was cut back by 5 bases and J by 2 bases. Per germline, CDR1 MNHEY and CDR2 SMNVEV (reference sequence). This CDR3 spans 16 amino acids. CDR3 loop: CASSHTGDRGNQPQHF. The CDR3 region has the DNA TGTGCCAGCAGTCATACAGGGGATCGGGGCAATCAGCCCCAGCATTTT.

This clone was detected many times. The genes are TRBV4-2 and TRBJ1-1; D might be TRBD1 (5 bases). The CDR3 is 14 residues long. The germline gives CDR1 LGHNA, CDR2 YNFKEQ. The V and J ends lost 3 bases and 1 base respectively, with 9 bases between them. CDR3 protein: CASSHQTANTEAFF. Here the CDR3 DNA reads TGTGCCAGCAGCCACCAGACAGCGAACACTGAAGCTTTCTTT.

This clone came up a few times. This chain connects TRBV5-6 to TRBJ1-2; D is possibly TRBD1 (5 bases). From germline, CDR1 is SGHDT and CDR2 YYEEEE. The CDR3 is 16 amino acids. V was clipped by 4 bases and J by 0 bases, with 16 bases between them. The CDR3 reads CASSVGGSYANYGYTF. The CDR3, as DNA: TGTGCCAGCAGCGTCGGGGGGTCATATGCTAACTATGGCTACACCTTC.

The V and J genes are TRBV10-3 and TRBJ2-2; 10 bases line up with TRBD2. The CDR3 is 16 residues long. Per the germline V gene, CDR1 is ENHRY and CDR2 is SYGVKD. Unmatched junction bases numbered 14, after V lost 10 bases and J lost 6 bases. CDR3 sequence (DNA): TGTGCCACCGACGGTGGGCTAGCGGGAGACGCCGGGGAGCTGTTTTTT. Protein sequence: CATDGGLAGDAGELFF.

This clone was found a few times. V is TRBV4-1 and J is TRBJ2-1; 8 bases map to TRBD2. The ends lost 0 bases at V and 4 bases at J; junction bases unmatched: 8. Germline V gives CDR1 MGHRA, CDR2 YSYEKL. The CDR3 has 17 residues. The CDR3 loop is CASSQDGASGPYNEQFF. The CDR3, as DNA: TGCGCCAGCAGCCAAGATGGGGCTAGCGGGCCGTACAATGAGCAGTTCTTC.

The rearrangement joins TRBV15 to TRBJ1-5, with D tentatively TRBD1 (6 bases). Trimming pared 0 bases from V and 6 bases from J, leaving 12 bases between. CDR3 size: 15 residues. The germline CDR1 and CDR2 sequences are LNHNV and YYDKDF (reference sequence). This CDR3 is CATSRERTGIQPQHF. CDR3 in DNA: TGTGCCACCAGCAGAGAAAGAACAGGGATTCAGCCCCAGCATTTT. Full variable domain (remainder filled in from reference TRBV15 and TRBJ1-5): DAMVIQNPRYQVTQFGKPVTLSCSQTLNHNVMYWYQQKSSQAPKLLFHYYDKDFNNEADTPDNFQSRRPNTSFCFLDIRSPGLGDTAMYLCATSRERTGIQPQHFGDGTRLSIL.

The chain's CDR3 is CASSLSNPDGGVQHF. CDR3 in DNA: TGTGCCAGCAGTTTATCTAACCCCGACGGAGGGGTCCAGCATTTT. The V and J genes are TRBV27 and TRBJ1-5, with D tentatively TRBD1 (5 bases). Germline V gene lookup returns CDR1 MNHEY and CDR2 SMNVEV (reference sequence). The CDR3 sequence is 15 residues long. V was shortened by 0 bases and J by 12 bases, with 18 bases between the two germline ends.

The chain couples TRBV19 to TRBJ1-1, with D hard to call. V was cut by 7 bases and J by 4 bases, with 10 bases left in between. The CDR3 is made up of 12 amino acids. CDR1 and CDR2 from the germline V gene are LNHDA and SQIVND (reference sequence). The CDR3 is CASKEQSTEAFF. CDR3 DNA: TGTGCCAGTAAGGAACAGAGCACTGAAGCTTTCTTT.

The chain uses TRBV19 and TRBJ2-5, with 7 bases identical to TRBD2. The germline CDR1 and CDR2 sequences are LNHDA and SQIVND (reference sequence). The CDR3 consists of 16 residues. The junction had 11 bases not matched to a gene; V was cut back by 5 bases and J by 2 bases. The CDR3: CASSHGLADIQETQYF. In DNA form, the CDR3 reads TGTGCCAGTAGTCATGGGCTAGCGGACATTCAAGAGACCCAGTACTTC.

The rearrangement uses TRBV5-4 and TRBJ2-3, with 7 bases identical to TRBD2. Germline CDR1 reads SGHNT; CDR2 reads YYREEE (reference sequence). Trimming removed 4 bases from V and 3 bases from J; junction bases left unmatched: 8. CDR3 length: 15 residues. This CDR3 is CASSRRLADTDTQYF. In DNA form, the CDR3 reads TGTGCCAGCAGCCGGCGACTAGCCGATACAGATACGCAGTATTTT.

V and J are TRBV27 and TRBJ1-5, with D tentatively TRBD1 (5 bases). The ends were cut back, 3 bases at V and 4 bases at J, with 7 bases in the middle. Germline V gene lookup returns CDR1 MNHEY and CDR2 SMNVEV (reference sequence). This CDR3 is 13 amino acids long. The CDR3: CASSLTVNQPQHF. For the CDR3, the DNA is TGTGCCAGCAGTTTGACAGTTAATCAGCCCCAGCATTTT.

The chain employs TRBV12-5 and TRBJ1-1; D is perhaps TRBD1 (6 bases). In germline, CDR1 is LGHNT, CDR2 FRNRAP. There are 16 residues in the CDR3. V shed 2 bases and J shed 6 bases, with 19 bases lying between them. The CDR3 DNA is TGTGCTAGTGGTTTGCCTCCATACAGGGATGGGGCTGAAGCTTTCTTT. Protein product: CASGLPPYRDGAEAFF.

The rearrangement links TRBV6-5 to TRBJ1-3; D unclear. The CDR3 contains 13 residues. From germline, CDR1 is MNHEY and CDR2 SVGAGI. The CDR3 nucleotides are TGTGCAGCAGGCCGATACTCTGGAAACACCATATATTTT. It translates to CAAGRYSGNTIYF.

This chain connects TRBV11-2 to TRBJ2-2; weak D call: TRBD2 (5 bases). The CDR3 sequence is 15 residues long. Germline assignment: CDR1 SGHAT and CDR2 FQNNGV. V lost 4 bases, J lost 1 base, and 10 bases lay in between. The CDR3 is CASSSYGENTGELFF. CDR3 nucleotides: TGTGCCAGCAGCTCTTACGGGGAGAACACCGGGGAGCTGTTTTTT.

This rearrangement joins TRBV28 to TRBJ2-1, with D possibly matching TRBD1 (6 bases). The length of the CDR3 is 16 residues. The germline V gene has CDR1 MDHEN and CDR2 SYDVKM. V was pared by 3 bases and J by 1 base, with 13 bases between. This CDR3 reads CASSFRPRGSYNEQFF. CDR3 nucleotide sequence: TGTGCCAGCAGTTTTCGGCCAAGGGGGTCCTACAATGAGCAGTTCTTC.